One and the same sample provided the 30 T cell receptor beta chains below, sequenced in a study of CD8 T cells in Susac syndrome. RNA, at about 0.45 to 1 ug, was reverse transcribed with random hexamers. TCRdb ran MiXCR on the immunoSEQ multiplex PCR reads and lists one entry per CDR3 protein. The table shows 110,000 to 150,000 distinct CDR3 sequences, with approximately 95% occurring only once. The source material was CD4+ T cells from PBMCs. These receptors all come from a human donor with Susac syndrome.

CDR3 region: CASSLRPGQGSYYGYTF. CDR3 nucleotide sequence: TGTGCCAGCAGCCTTCGACCGGGACAGGGGAGTTACTATGGCTACACCTTC. J is TRBJ1-2 and V is TRBV7-6, with 10 bases fitting TRBD1. The ends lost 5 bases at V and 3 bases at J; junction bases unmatched: 12. Germline CDR1 reads SGHVS; CDR2 reads FNYEAQ. This CDR3 has 17 amino acids.

The chain carries TRBV20-1 and TRBJ1-5; D gene uncertain. The CDR3 has 13 amino acids. Looked up from germline, CDR1 is DFQATT and CDR2 is SNEGSKA (reference sequence). The V gene lost 1 base and the J gene lost 3 bases, with 7 bases spanning the gap. CDR3 sequence (DNA): TGCAGTGCTAGAGGTCGAGACAATCAGCCCCAGCATTTT. Translating it yields CSARGRDNQPQHF.

The V and J genes are TRBV3-1 and TRBJ2-7; TRBD2 matches 7 bases. J gave up 2 bases and V 4 bases, and 5 bases lay outside the gene matches. From germline, CDR1 is LGHDT and CDR2 YNNKEL (reference sequence). The CDR3 loop spans 14 amino acids. The CDR3 DNA follows: TGTGCCAGCAGCCCCAGCGGGAACCCCTACGAGCAGTACTTC. Residues: CASSPSGNPYEQYF.

The chain carries TRBV7-9 and TRBJ2-2; D uncertain. CDR3 size: 16 residues. CDR1 SEHNR and CDR2 FQNEAQ come from the germline V gene (reference sequence). Trimming stripped 1 base from V and 1 base from J, with 10 bases between. The CDR3 sequence is CASSLGRTGNTGELFF. In DNA form, the CDR3 reads TGTGCCAGCAGCTTAGGTCGCACGGGGAACACCGGGGAGCTGTTTTTT.

This clonotype showed up just once. The rearrangement uses TRBV14 and TRBJ2-1; D not resolved. Between the trimmed V and J ends, which lost 4 bases and 4 bases, there was a span of 8 bases. CDR1 is SGHDN and CDR2 is FVKESK in the germline V gene. The CDR3 extends over 13 amino acids. The CDR3: CASSPQLYNEQFF. DNA for the CDR3: TGTGCCAGCAGCCCCCAGCTGTACAATGAGCAGTTCTTC. Complete variable domain (other parts from reference TRBV14 and TRBJ2-1): EAGVTQFPSHSVIEKGQTVTLRCDPISGHDNLYWYRRVMGKEIKFLLHFVKESKQDESGMPNNRFLAERTGGTYSTLKVQPAELEDSGVYFCASSPQLYNEQFFGPGTRLTVL.

The chain has TRBV18 and TRBJ2-1; D call uncertain. The CDR3 is 15 residues long. CDR1 is KGHSH, CDR2 LQKENI, per germline. Trimming left V 2 bases short and J 4 bases short, with 12 bases between. The CDR3 coding sequence is TGTGCCAGCTCACCAAGCGCGACACTTTACAATGAGCAGTTCTTC. This encodes CASSPSATLYNEQFF.

The chain couples TRBV28 to TRBJ1-1; D ambiguous. Germline lookup yields CDR1 MDHEN and CDR2 SYDVKM. Trimming stripped 4 bases from V and 2 bases from J, with 11 bases between. This CDR3 is 14 amino acids long. The CDR3 coding sequence is TGTGCCAGCAGTTCGACCGGGTTAAACACTGAAGCTTTCTTT. The encoded protein is CASSSTGLNTEAFF.

V gene TRBV4-1 combines with J gene TRBJ2-7; 7 bases are a match to TRBD2. V lost 1 base, J lost 2 bases, and 5 bases stayed unmatched. CDR1 and CDR2 from the germline V gene are MGHRA and YSYEKL. The CDR3 runs 15 residues. In DNA form, the CDR3 reads TGCGCCAGCAGCCAAGGACTAGCTGGCACCTACGAGCAGTACTTC. Encoded protein: CASSQGLAGTYEQYF.

This chain connects TRBV2 to TRBJ1-4, with 8 bases fitting TRBD1. Trimming at V came to 6 bases and at J to 7 bases, leaving 1 base not matched to a gene. Germline V gives CDR1 SNHLY, CDR2 FYNNEI. The CDR3 has 12 residues. CDR3 sequence (DNA): TGTGCCAGCAGCAGGGGGCTTGAAAAACTGTTTTTT. Its translation: CASSRGLEKLFF.

This chain uses TRBV18 with TRBJ1-1, with D perhaps TRBD1 (6 bases). This CDR3 contains 14 residues. The ends were cut back, 3 bases at V and 5 bases at J, with 13 bases in the middle. Germline V CDR1 and CDR2: KGHSH, LQKENI. CDR3 protein: CASSPLRTVTEAFF. As DNA, the CDR3 is TGTGCCAGCTCACCCCTACGGACAGTGACTGAAGCTTTCTTT. Complete variable domain (other parts from reference TRBV18 and TRBJ1-1): NAGVMQNPRHLVRRRGQEARLRCSPMKGHSHVYWYRQLPEEGLKFMVYLQKENIIDESGMPKERFSAEFPKEGPSILRIQQVVRGDSAAYFCASSPLRTVTEAFFGQGTRLTVV.

The chain is built from TRBV5-6 and TRBJ2-3; D is perhaps TRBD1 (5 bases). Germline-derived CDR1 and CDR2 are SGHDT and YYEEEE. Trimming stripped 1 base from V and 3 bases from J, with 12 bases between. This CDR3 has 15 residues. In DNA form, the CDR3 reads TGTGCCAGCAGCTTGTGGCAGGGTCCGACAGATACGCAGTATTTT. It specifies CASSLWQGPTDTQYF.

V is TRBV20-1 and J is TRBJ2-3; TRBD2 aligns across 13 bases. Losses at the gene ends were 6 bases for V and 0 bases for J; bases not matched to a gene: 9. Looked up from germline, CDR1 is DFQATT and CDR2 is SNEGSKA (reference sequence). The CDR3 loop spans 17 amino acids. The CDR3 DNA reads TGCAGTGCGACCGGGACTAGCGGGGTGGGTAGCACAGATACGCAGTATTTT. Protein product: CSATGTSGVGSTDTQYF.

This clonotype was picked up one time. V is TRBV4-1 and J is TRBJ2-2; TRBD1 matches at 9 bases. J gave up 6 bases and V 4 bases, and 6 bases lay outside the gene matches. The CDR3 length is 15 residues. Germline loops: CDR1 MGHRA, CDR2 YSYEKL. CDR3 protein: CASSPRDRASGELFF. The CDR3 DNA follows: TGCGCCAGCAGCCCCCGGGACAGGGCTTCCGGGGAGCTGTTTTTT.

CDR3 nucleotide sequence: TGTGCCAGCAGCCTGATGCCTCTAGGGTCGAGAGAGACCCAGTACTTC. The encoded protein is CASSLMPLGSRETQYF. V is TRBV7-2 and J is TRBJ2-5; unclear D gene. The CDR3 is 16 residues long. Trimming removed 5 bases at V and 4 bases at J, with 20 bases between. Germline-derived CDR1 and CDR2 are SGHTA and FQGNSA. The full variable domain, completed using reference TRBV7-2 and TRBJ2-5, is GAGVSQSPSNKVTEKGKDVELRCDPISGHTALYWYRQSLGQGLEFLIYFQGNSAPDKSGLPSDRFSAERTGGSVSTLTIQRTQQEDSAVYLCASSLMPLGSRETQYFGPGTRLLVL.

The rearrangement joins TRBV29-1 to TRBJ2-1; D is perhaps TRBD1 (5 bases). V was cut by 4 bases and J by 6 bases, with 10 bases left in between. There are 12 residues in the CDR3. From germline, CDR1 is SQVTM and CDR2 ANQGSEA. Written as DNA, the CDR3 is TGCAGCGTTGGCCAGGGTGGCAATGAGCAGTTCTTC. Amino acid sequence: CSVGQGGNEQFF.

V usage is TRBV7-9 and J usage is TRBJ1-1; 7 bases match TRBD1. The CDR3 runs to 13 residues. With 1 base clipped from V and 10 bases from J, the junction kept 6 bases outside the gene matches. Germline CDR1 SEHNR, CDR2 FQNEAQ (reference sequence). In nucleotides, the CDR3 is TGTGCCAGCAGCTTAGATCTGCAGGGGGGAGCTTTCTTT. Translating it yields CASSLDLQGGAFF.

The table lists this clonotype with a count of one. CDR3 loop: CSARAGREYEQYF. The CDR3 bases are TGCAGTGCTAGAGCGGGCAGGGAGTACGAGCAGTACTTC. The rearrangement uses TRBV20-1 and TRBJ2-7; D assignment may be TRBD1 or TRBD2 (5 bases each). The CDR3 length is 13 residues. Between the trimmed V and J ends, which lost 1 base and 4 bases, there was a span of 11 bases. Germline V gene sequence: CDR1 DFQATT, CDR2 SNEGSKA (reference sequence).

V usage is TRBV14 and J usage is TRBJ2-4, with TRBD2 matching over 13 bases. The CDR3 spans 18 residues. V was pared by 1 base and J by 1 base, with 4 bases of the junction left unmatched. CDR1 and CDR2 (germline): SGHDN, FVKESK. The CDR3 DNA reads TGTGCCAGCAGCCAAGTTGGACTAGCGGGAGCGGCCAAAAACATTCAGTACTTC. The encoded protein is CASSQVGLAGAAKNIQYF.

The V gene is TRBV12-3 or TRBV12-4, the J gene TRBJ2-5; tentative D call: TRBD2 (7 bases). The CDR3 length is 14 residues. V lost 5 bases to trimming and J lost 4 bases, with 14 bases between them. CDR3 residues: CASSRAGGAETQYF. The CDR3, as DNA: TGTGCCAGCAGTCGGGCTGGGGGGGCAGAGACCCAGTACTTC.

The rearrangement joins TRBV6-5 to TRBJ2-5; D remains unclear. This CDR3 contains 13 residues. Germline values: CDR1 MNHEY, CDR2 SVGAGI. Trimming removed 5 bases from V and 2 bases from J, with 9 bases in between. Here the CDR3 reads CASSRRNQETQYF. The CDR3 DNA sequence: TGTGCCAGCAGTCGTCGCAATCAAGAGACCCAGTACTTC.

The rearrangement links TRBV20-1 to TRBJ2-5, with 9 bases lining up with TRBD1. With V trimmed by 0 bases and J by 1 base, 9 bases remained unmatched. Germline V gene data show CDR1 as DFQATT and CDR2 as SNEGSKA (reference sequence). The CDR3 is 17 residues long. The CDR3 bases are TGCAGTGCTAGAGATGAACAGGGGGCATGGGTCCAAGAGACCCAGTACTTC. It yields the protein CSARDEQGAWVQETQYF.

The genes are TRBV20-1 and TRBJ2-3, with D unclear. The ends were cut back, 6 bases at V and 3 bases at J, with 19 bases in the middle. The germline V gene encodes CDR1 DFQATT and CDR2 SNEGSKA (reference sequence). The length of the CDR3 is 15 residues. CDR3 nucleotide sequence: TGCAGTGCGAATACCGGACCAGCGAGAACAGATACGCAGTATTTT. Encoded protein: CSANTGPARTDTQYF.

V is TRBV6-6 and J is TRBJ1-2; possible D gene TRBD1, 5 bases. This CDR3 region has 12 residues. Germline V gene sequence: CDR1 MNHNY, CDR2 SVGAGI (reference sequence). The V end was cut by 6 bases, the J end by 6 bases, with 11 bases between. The CDR3, as DNA: TGTGCCAGCAGGCAGGGAGGGGATGGCTACACCTTC. It codes for CASRQGGDGYTF.

The genes are TRBV18 and TRBJ2-3; 14 nucleotides agree with TRBD2. Germline lookup yields CDR1 KGHSH and CDR2 LQKENI. This CDR3 region has 16 residues. The V and J ends lost 3 bases and 2 bases, in that order; junction bases with no gene match: 1. The CDR3 region has the DNA TGTGCCAGCTCACCGACTAGCGGGAGGGCCACAGATACGCAGTATTTT. It specifies CASSPTSGRATDTQYF.

V and J are TRBV12-3 or TRBV12-4 and TRBJ2-7; D possibly uses TRBD1 or TRBD2 (5 bases each). V was clipped by 0 bases and J by 3 bases, with 9 bases between them. The CDR3 spans 14 residues. CDR3 sequence reads: CASSLAGRSYEQYF. In DNA form, the CDR3 reads TGTGCCAGCAGTTTAGCGGGACGGAGCTACGAGCAGTACTTC.

Note on this clonotype: At one boundary the junction diverges from the germline segment, which might be a read error. The J gene is TRBJ1-1, the V gene TRBV29-1, with 9 positions matching TRBD1. Germline assignment: CDR1 SQVTM and CDR2 ANQGSEA. This CDR3 is built from 15 residues. CDR3 loop: CSVGDRGMRRTEVFF. In DNA form, the CDR3 reads TGCAGCGTTGGTGACAGGGGGATGCGTCGCACTGAAGTTTTCTTT.

About this clonotype: At one of its ends the junction is not consistent with the germline gene, which may arise from a read error. The chain combines TRBV7-2 with TRBJ1-2; possibly TRBD1 for D (5 bases). The CDR3 loop spans 12 amino acids. Looked up from germline, CDR1 is SGHTA and CDR2 is FQGNSA. The CDR3, as DNA: TGTGCCAGCAGCAGGGCCAAGGGACTTCAAATATTC. Protein: CASSRAKGLQIF.

V and J are TRBV7-9 and TRBJ1-1; weak D call: TRBD1 (5 bases). With 0 bases removed from V and 4 bases from J, the gap between germline ends came to 9 bases. The germline CDR1 and CDR2 sequences are SEHNR and FQNEAQ (reference sequence). The CDR3 is 14 residues long. Written as DNA, the CDR3 is TGTGCCAGCAGCTTAGCGGGGGGGTTCACTGAAGCTTTCTTT. The encoded protein is CASSLAGGFTEAFF.

This clonotype was recorded once. This rearrangement joins TRBV20-1 to TRBJ1-5; 7 bases fit TRBD1. This CDR3 is built from 12 residues. CDR1 and CDR2 from the germline V gene are DFQATT and SNEGSKA (reference sequence). The CDR3 region has the DNA TGCAGCTTTTCACAGGGGAGCCAGCCCCAGCATTTT. It specifies CSFSQGSQPQHF.

V and J are TRBV5-1 and TRBJ1-2; D is perhaps TRBD1 (5 bases). The CDR3 is 14 amino acids. V was cut by 4 bases and J by 7 bases, with 17 bases left in between. In germline, CDR1 is SGHRS, CDR2 YFSETQ. The CDR3 sequence: CASSRDGLPVGYTF. The CDR3, as DNA: TGCGCCAGCAGCCGGGACGGCCTCCCTGTTGGCTACACCTTC.